The next 31 T cell receptor beta chains were all read from a single sample in a study of blood T cell repertoires in COVID-19 (dated by TCRdb to about 2020). The library relied on the immunoSEQ multiplex PCR assay. The table was pulled from immuneACCESS by TCRdb, which kept in-frame rearrangements only. Such tables lose some clones; where checked, under half of the loss comes from unresolved V genes, and the rest has no known cause. The sample table records around 81,000 clones; about 80% of these occur just once. The leading ten clones occupy approximately 14% of the sample. Sequencing used peripheral blood. Receptors originate from a human donor in a cohort sampled during active COVID-19.

This chain connects TRBV9 to TRBJ2-1, with 10 nucleotides matching TRBD1. The trim removed 4 bases at V and 6 bases at J, leaving 4 bases unmatched. In germline, CDR1 is SGDLS, CDR2 YYNGEE. The CDR3 has 14 amino acids. CDR3 residues: CASSPWTGGNEQFF. DNA of the CDR3: TGTGCCAGCAGCCCGTGGACAGGGGGCAATGAGCAGTTCTTC.

The gene calls are TRBV6-5 and TRBJ2-6; D is ambiguous. This CDR3 has 14 amino acids. V was cut by 2 bases and J by 4 bases, with 6 bases left in between. Germline CDR1 reads MNHEY; CDR2 reads SVGAGI. The CDR3, as DNA: TGTGCCAGCAGTTACCTAACGGGGGCCAACGTCCTGACTTTC. Translated: CASSYLTGANVLTF.

DNA for the CDR3: TGCGCCAGCAGCTTGGGGCAGAAAGAGACCCAGTACTTC. Its translation is CASSLGQKETQYF. V is TRBV5-1 and J is TRBJ2-5; no definite D call. The CDR3 runs to 13 residues. The germline V gene has CDR1 SGHRS and CDR2 YFSETQ. V shed 0 bases and J shed 3 bases, with 6 bases lying between them.

The chain is built from TRBV9 and TRBJ2-3; no clear D gene. The ends were cut back, 3 bases at V and 5 bases at J, with 4 bases in the middle. The V gene's germline CDR1 is SGDLS and CDR2 YYNGEE. This CDR3 is built from 11 residues. CDR3 loop: CASSAGDTQYF. The CDR3, as DNA: TGTGCCAGCAGCGCGGGAGATACGCAGTATTTT.

This chain links TRBV7-2 with TRBJ2-7; D uncertain. Germline CDR1 reads SGHTA; CDR2 reads FQGNSA. V was clipped by 1 base and J by 5 bases, with 12 bases between them. CDR3 length: 14 residues. The CDR3 spells CASSLVSGRDEQYF. CDR3 coding DNA: TGTGCCAGCAGCTTAGTGTCAGGCCGCGACGAGCAGTACTTC.

CDR3 sequence (DNA): TGTGCCAGCAGTAACCAACGGGGTGGCTACACCTTC. Translating it yields CASSNQRGGYTF. The chain employs TRBV6-5 and TRBJ1-2; D is ambiguous. This CDR3 comprises 12 residues. V was clipped by 5 bases and J by 7 bases, with 11 bases between them. Germline V gives CDR1 MNHEY, CDR2 SVGAGI.

CDR3 nucleotides: TGTGCTAGTGGTTTGGTAACTGGGGCGCGGGAGACCCAGTACTTC. It yields the protein CASGLVTGARETQYF. The rearrangement joins TRBV12-5 to TRBJ2-5, with D perhaps matching TRBD1 (5 bases). The CDR3 is 15 amino acids. Germline V gene sequence: CDR1 LGHNT, CDR2 FRNRAP. The V end lost 0 bases, the J end lost 5 bases, and 13 bases lay between the germline ends.

This chain links TRBV28 with TRBJ2-4; D is ambiguous. The CDR3 is 13 amino acids. V was pared by 3 bases and J by 1 base, with 4 bases between. CDR1 MDHEN and CDR2 SYDVKM come from the germline V gene. CDR3 nucleotides: TGTGCCAGCAGTTTCAGGGCCAAAAACATTCAGTACTTC. Its protein is CASSFRAKNIQYF.

Points on this clone: Distinct nucleotide sequences in the sample also encode this CDR3. The chain recombines TRBV10-3 with TRBJ1-1; D is undetermined. The CDR3 length is 15 residues. In germline, CDR1 is ENHRY, CDR2 SYGVKD. Trimming removed 2 bases at V and 2 bases at J, with 12 bases between. In DNA form, the CDR3 reads TGTGCCATCAGTGAGAAGGGAACGGGAAACACTGAAGCTTTCTTT. It encodes CAISEKGTGNTEAFF.

V usage is TRBV7-6 and J usage is TRBJ1-1, with 9 positions matching TRBD1. Per germline, CDR1 SGHVS and CDR2 FNYEAQ. With V trimmed by 5 bases and J by 0 bases, 4 bases remained unmatched. The CDR3 extends over 15 amino acids. CDR3 loop: CASSEGQGMNTEAFF. CDR3 nucleotides: TGTGCCAGCAGCGAGGGACAGGGAATGAACACTGAAGCTTTCTTT. The full variable domain, rest sourced from reference TRBV7-6 and TRBJ1-1, is GAGVSQSPRYKVTKRGQDVALRCDPISGHVSLYWYRQALGQGPEFLTYFNYEAQQDKSGLPNDRFSAERPEGSISTLTIQRTEQRDSAMYRCASSEGQGMNTEAFFGQGTRLTVV.

This CDR3 reads CASSPGGGTYETQYF. For the CDR3, the DNA is TGTGCCAGCAGCCCGGGGGGGGGTACATACGAGACCCAGTACTTC. V usage is TRBV28 and J usage is TRBJ2-5, with 8 bases identical to TRBD2. Germline CDR1 is MDHEN and CDR2 is SYDVKM. The CDR3 loop spans 15 amino acids. The trim removed 6 bases at V and 5 bases at J, leaving 11 bases unmatched.

The rearrangement joins TRBV4-2 to TRBJ2-2, with 7 bases lining up with TRBD2. The CDR3 extends over 16 amino acids. CDR1 and CDR2 (germline): LGHNA, YNFKEQ. V shed 2 bases, J shed 0 bases, and the junction held 3 bases outside the gene matches. CDR3 sequence reads: CASSQLAASNTGELFF. The CDR3 region has the DNA TGTGCCAGCAGCCAACTAGCGGCGTCGAACACCGGGGAGCTGTTTTTT.

The V gene is TRBV3-1 (or the pseudogene TRBV3-2), the J gene TRBJ1-2; D remains ambiguous. The CDR3 covers 14 residues. In germline, CDR1 is LGHDT, CDR2 YNNKEL (reference sequence). V lost 3 bases and J lost 6, with 14 bases in between. The CDR3 here is CASSQNGIRDGYTF. The CDR3 region has the DNA TGTGCCAGCAGCCAGAACGGGATTCGGGATGGCTACACCTTC.

The chain has TRBV12-5 and TRBJ1-1; 7 positions match TRBD1. This CDR3 has 14 residues. The junction had 5 bases not matched to a gene; V was cut back by 6 bases and J by 1 base. Germline CDR1 and CDR2: LGHNT and FRNRAP. CDR3 in DNA: TGTGCTAGTGGCCTGGGACAGAGGAACACTGAAGCTTTCTTT. It translates to CASGLGQRNTEAFF.

This chain connects TRBV4-1 to TRBJ2-3; 16 positions agree with TRBD2. Germline values: CDR1 MGHRA, CDR2 YSYEKL. The CDR3 runs 17 residues. Trimming took 2 bases from V and 7 from J; bases not matched to a gene: 6. The CDR3, as DNA: TGCGCCAGCAGCCAATCGGGGACTAGCGGGGGGGTACATACGCAGTATTTT. Protein sequence: CASSQSGTSGGVHTQYF.

This clone was picked up one time. This chain links TRBV6-5 with TRBJ2-1, with D hard to call. The germline gives CDR1 MNHEY, CDR2 SVGAGI. V lost 1 base and J lost 8, with 9 bases in between. CDR3 size: 13 residues. DNA of the CDR3: TGTGCCAGCAGTTACTTCTCAGGCTATGAGCAGTTCTTC. It codes for CASSYFSGYEQFF.

The chain couples TRBV6-5 to TRBJ2-7; possible D gene TRBD2, 5 bases. The germline V and J ends were trimmed by 8 bases and 2 bases, with 7 bases remaining between them. CDR3 length: 11 amino acids. CDR1 is MNHEY and CDR2 is SVGAGI in the germline V gene. The CDR3 reads CASSEAYEQYF. In nucleotides, the CDR3 is TGTGCCAGCTCGGAGGCCTACGAGCAGTACTTC.

The chain employs TRBV28 and TRBJ1-4, with 7 bases identical to TRBD1. Germline CDR1 is MDHEN and CDR2 is SYDVKM. The junction had 16 bases not matched to a gene; V was cut back by 4 bases and J by 8 bases. CDR3 length: 17 amino acids. Written as DNA, the CDR3 is TGTGCCAGCAGTTCGCCCTCGGGGACAGTCGTAGGGGAAAAACTGTTTTTT. Translating gives CASSSPSGTVVGEKLFF.

V usage is TRBV19 and J usage is TRBJ1-1, with D perhaps TRBD1 (5 bases). The CDR3 length is 16 residues. V was trimmed by 3 bases and J by 4 bases, leaving 18 bases between them. From germline, CDR1 is LNHDA and CDR2 SQIVND (reference sequence). This chain's CDR3 is CASSISPYGGSTEAFF. The DNA of the CDR3 is TGTGCCAGTAGTATTTCACCCTACGGGGGGAGCACTGAAGCTTTCTTT.

The V gene is TRBV9, the J gene TRBJ2-2; 8 positions agree with TRBD2. CDR3 size: 18 residues. Germline-derived CDR1 and CDR2 are SGDLS and YYNGEE. The junction had 13 bases not matched to a gene; V was cut back by 4 bases and J by 2 bases. Here the CDR3 reads CASSSRPTGGINTGELFF. The CDR3 coding sequence is TGTGCCAGCAGCTCTCGACCCACGGGGGGGATAAACACCGGGGAGCTGTTTTTT.

V is TRBV19 and J is TRBJ2-7, with 7 bases identical to TRBD1. CDR1 and CDR2 (germline): LNHDA, SQIVND (reference sequence). The V gene end was trimmed by 7 bases and the J gene end by 3 bases; junction bases not matched to a gene: 12. The CDR3 runs 15 residues. The CDR3 DNA sequence: TGTGCCAGTAAAACGATAGGCAGGGGGTTCTACGAGCAGTACTTC. Protein product: CASKTIGRGFYEQYF.

This sequence joins TRBV5-4 and TRBJ1-2, with TRBD1 identical over 9 bases. CDR3 size: 18 residues. Germline CDR1 is SGHNT and CDR2 is YYREEE (reference sequence). Unmatched junction bases numbered 19, after V lost 4 bases and J lost 6 bases. In nucleotides, the CDR3 is TGTGCCAGCAGCCACCTGAAAGGACAGGGGATAAGTGAGGATGGCTACACCTTC. This sequence encodes CASSHLKGQGISEDGYTF.

The CDR3 loop is CASSYGRGRTGELFF. The CDR3 bases are TGTGCCAGCAGTTATGGGAGGGGCCGGACCGGGGAGCTGTTTTTT. This rearrangement joins TRBV6-5 to TRBJ2-2; 7 bases fit TRBD2. Trimming took 3 bases from V and 5 from J; bases not matched to a gene: 6. The CDR3 runs 15 residues. Germline loops: CDR1 MNHEY, CDR2 SVGAGI.

The chain carries TRBV6-2 or TRBV6-3 and TRBJ2-7, with TRBD2 matching over 11 bases. V trimming: 5 bases; J trimming: 0 bases; junction bases outside the gene matches: 6. In germline, CDR1 is MNHEY, CDR2 SVGEGT. CDR3 size: 16 residues. The CDR3 is CASSALAGGVSYEQYF. The CDR3 DNA sequence: TGTGCCAGCAGTGCGCTAGCGGGGGGTGTCTCCTACGAGCAGTACTTC.

The V gene is TRBV7-3, the J gene TRBJ1-6; TRBD1 matches 7 bases. Germline V gives CDR1 SGHTA, CDR2 FQGTGA. V dropped 1 base and J dropped 7; count of bases not matched to a gene: 4. CDR3 size: 15 residues. Here the CDR3 DNA reads TGTGCCAGCAGCTTAATCGGACAGGACAATTCACCCCTCCACTTT. Its protein product is CASSLIGQDNSPLHF.

This clone was detected a few times. This rearrangement joins TRBV5-1 to TRBJ2-5, with TRBD2 matching over 12 bases. The junction had 9 bases not matched to a gene; V was cut back by 4 bases and J by 2 bases. Germline CDR1 SGHRS, CDR2 YFSETQ. CDR3 length: 17 amino acids. CDR3 coding DNA: TGCGCCAGCAGCGCGGGACTAGCGGGTGATCAACAAGAGACCCAGTACTTC. Translating it yields CASSAGLAGDQQETQYF.

This clone was detected a few times. The chain employs TRBV7-3 and TRBJ1-1; D possibly corresponds to TRBD1 (5 bases). The ends were cut back, 5 bases at V and 4 bases at J, with 14 bases in the middle. Germline-derived CDR1 and CDR2 are SGHTA and FQGTGA. The CDR3 totals 14 residues. CDR3 nucleotides: TGTGCCAGCAGCCCGGCCGGGGGGTCCACTGAAGCTTTCTTT. This gives the protein CASSPAGGSTEAFF.

The chain carries TRBV5-1 and TRBJ2-2; 8 bases agree with TRBD2. Germline V gene lookup returns CDR1 SGHRS and CDR2 YFSETQ. The CDR3 loop spans 16 amino acids. J lost 0 bases, V lost 7 bases, and 8 bases had no gene match. CDR3 loop: CASHRLARANTGELFF. The CDR3 DNA is TGCGCCAGCCACAGACTAGCGAGGGCGAACACCGGGGAGCTGTTTTTT.

V usage is TRBV6-6 and J usage is TRBJ1-1; D perhaps matches TRBD1 (5 bases). Trimming took 6 bases from V and 6 from J, leaving 17 bases between them. From germline, CDR1 is MNHNY and CDR2 SVGAGI (reference sequence). CDR3 length: 14 amino acids. This CDR3 reads CASREYMTESEAFF. Here the CDR3 DNA reads TGTGCCAGCAGAGAATATATGACAGAATCTGAAGCTTTCTTT.

Remarks on this clone: With a much larger clone just one base away, this may be a read error. Other DNA sequences in the same sample also yield this CDR3. The V call is TRBV11-2, the J call TRBJ1-5, with a tentative D call TRBD1 (6 bases). The CDR3 runs to 15 residues. Between the trimmed V and J ends, which lost 1 base and 7 bases, there was a span of 14 bases. CDR1 SGHAT and CDR2 FQNNGV come from the germline V gene. The CDR3, as DNA: TGTGCCAGCAGCTTAGTTAGGGGGGGCGGGCAGCCCCAGCATTTT. It yields the protein CASSLVRGGGQPQHF.

This rearrangement joins TRBV28 to TRBJ2-1; D perhaps matches TRBD1 (6 bases). CDR1 and CDR2 (germline): MDHEN, SYDVKM. The length of the CDR3 is 20 residues. Trimming pared 3 bases from V and 0 bases from J, leaving 24 bases between. The CDR3 nucleotides are TGTGCCAGCAGTTTTTTTAAGGACAGAGGTTTCTCTAGCTCCTACAATGAGCAGTTCTTC. It translates to CASSFFKDRGFSSSYNEQFF.